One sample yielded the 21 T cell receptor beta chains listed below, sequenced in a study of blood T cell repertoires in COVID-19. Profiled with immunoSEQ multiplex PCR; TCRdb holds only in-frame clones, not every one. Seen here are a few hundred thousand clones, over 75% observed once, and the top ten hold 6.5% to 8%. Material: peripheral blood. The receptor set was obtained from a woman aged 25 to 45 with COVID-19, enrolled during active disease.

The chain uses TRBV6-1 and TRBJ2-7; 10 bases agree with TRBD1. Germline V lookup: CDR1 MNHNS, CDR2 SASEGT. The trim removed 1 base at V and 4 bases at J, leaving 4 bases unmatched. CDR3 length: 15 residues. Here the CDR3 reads CASSEGQGALYEQYF. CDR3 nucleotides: TGTGCCAGCAGTGAAGGACAGGGGGCTCTATACGAGCAGTACTTC.

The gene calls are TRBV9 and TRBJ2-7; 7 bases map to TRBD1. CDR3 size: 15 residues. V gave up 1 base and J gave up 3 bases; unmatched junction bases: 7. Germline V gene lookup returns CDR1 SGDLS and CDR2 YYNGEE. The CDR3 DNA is TGTGCCAGCAGCGTACTTGGGGACAGCCTCTACGAGCAGTACTTC. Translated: CASSVLGDSLYEQYF.

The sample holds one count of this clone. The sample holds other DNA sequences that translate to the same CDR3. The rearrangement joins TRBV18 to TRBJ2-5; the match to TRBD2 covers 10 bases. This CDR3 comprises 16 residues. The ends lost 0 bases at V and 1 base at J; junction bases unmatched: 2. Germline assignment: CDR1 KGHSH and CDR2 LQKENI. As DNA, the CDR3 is TGTGCCAGCTCACCACCTGGACTAGCGGCCCAAGAGACCCAGTACTTC. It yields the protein CASSPPGLAAQETQYF.

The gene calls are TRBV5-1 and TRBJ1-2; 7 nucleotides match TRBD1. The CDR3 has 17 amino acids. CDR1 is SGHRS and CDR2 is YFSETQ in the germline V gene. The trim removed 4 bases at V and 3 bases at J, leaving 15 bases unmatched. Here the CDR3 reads CASSLTGQDDNHYGYTF. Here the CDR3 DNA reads TGCGCCAGCAGCCTTACCGGACAGGACGACAACCACTATGGCTACACCTTC.

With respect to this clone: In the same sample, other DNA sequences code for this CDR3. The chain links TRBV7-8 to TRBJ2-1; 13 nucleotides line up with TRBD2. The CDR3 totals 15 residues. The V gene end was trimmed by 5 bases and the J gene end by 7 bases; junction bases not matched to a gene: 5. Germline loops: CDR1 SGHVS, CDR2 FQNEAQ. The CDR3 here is CASSLALAGGNEQFF. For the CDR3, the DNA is TGTGCCAGCAGCCTTGCACTAGCGGGAGGGAATGAGCAGTTCTTC.

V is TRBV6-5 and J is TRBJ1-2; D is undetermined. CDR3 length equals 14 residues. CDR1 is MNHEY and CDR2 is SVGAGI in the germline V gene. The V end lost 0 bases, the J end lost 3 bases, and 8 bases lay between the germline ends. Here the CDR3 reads CASSYSRIHYGYTF. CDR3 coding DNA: TGTGCCAGCAGTTACTCGAGGATTCACTATGGCTACACCTTC.

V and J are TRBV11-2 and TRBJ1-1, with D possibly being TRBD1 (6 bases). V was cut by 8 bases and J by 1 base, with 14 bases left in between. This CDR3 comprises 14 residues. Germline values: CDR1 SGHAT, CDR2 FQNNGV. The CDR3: CASASQGSNTEAFF. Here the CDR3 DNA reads TGTGCCAGCGCGTCACAGGGATCGAACACTGAAGCTTTCTTT.

CDR3 sequence reads: CASSMLAGAHEQYF. CDR3 nucleotide sequence: TGTGCCAGCAGTATGCTAGCGGGAGCCCACGAGCAGTACTTC. This chain connects TRBV6-5 to TRBJ2-7; 10 bases match TRBD2. The V segment lost 5 bases and the J segment 5 bases; nucleotides outside the gene matches: 6. Germline V gene sequence: CDR1 MNHEY, CDR2 SVGAGI. The CDR3 is made up of 14 amino acids.

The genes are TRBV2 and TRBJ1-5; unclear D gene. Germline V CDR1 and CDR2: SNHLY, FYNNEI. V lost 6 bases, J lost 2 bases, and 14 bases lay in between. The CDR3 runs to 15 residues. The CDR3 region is CASSASDIGNQPQHF. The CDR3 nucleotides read TGTGCCAGCAGCGCCTCCGACATCGGCAATCAGCCCCAGCATTTT.

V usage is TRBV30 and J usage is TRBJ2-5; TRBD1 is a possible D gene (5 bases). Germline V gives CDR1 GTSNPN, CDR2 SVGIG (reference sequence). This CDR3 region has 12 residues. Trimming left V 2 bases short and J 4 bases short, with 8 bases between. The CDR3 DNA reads TGTGCCTGGAGTCCAGGGCGAGAGACCCAGTACTTC. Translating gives CAWSPGRETQYF. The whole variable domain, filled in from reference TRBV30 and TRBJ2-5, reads SQTIHQWPATLVQPVGSPLSLECTVEGTSNPNLYWYRQAAGRGLQLLFYSVGIGQISSEVPQNLSASRPQDRQFILSSKKLLLSDSGFYLCAWSPGRETQYFGPGTRLLVL.

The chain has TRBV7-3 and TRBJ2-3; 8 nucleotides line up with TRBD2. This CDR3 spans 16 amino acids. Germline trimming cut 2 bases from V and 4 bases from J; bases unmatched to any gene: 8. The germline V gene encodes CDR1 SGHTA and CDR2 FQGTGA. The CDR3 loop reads CASSLGLAPPADTQYF. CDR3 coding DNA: TGTGCCAGCAGCTTAGGACTAGCTCCCCCGGCAGATACGCAGTATTTT.

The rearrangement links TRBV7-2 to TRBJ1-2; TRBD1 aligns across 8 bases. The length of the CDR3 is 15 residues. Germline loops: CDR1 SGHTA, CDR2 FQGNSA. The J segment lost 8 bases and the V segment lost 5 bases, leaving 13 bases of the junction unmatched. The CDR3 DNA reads TGTGCCAGCAGCCCTTCGATGGACAGGGAGGAAGGCTACACCTTC. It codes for CASSPSMDREEGYTF. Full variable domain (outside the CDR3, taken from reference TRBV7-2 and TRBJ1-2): GAGVSQSPSNKVTEKGKDVELRCDPISGHTALYWYRQSLGQGLEFLIYFQGNSAPDKSGLPSDRFSAERTGGSVSTLTIQRTQQEDSAVYLCASSPSMDREEGYTFGSGTRLTVV.

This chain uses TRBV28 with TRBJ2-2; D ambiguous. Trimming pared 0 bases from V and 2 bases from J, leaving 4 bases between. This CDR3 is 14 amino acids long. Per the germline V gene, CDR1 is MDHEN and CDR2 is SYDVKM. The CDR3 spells CASSLWTNTGELFF. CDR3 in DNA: TGTGCCAGCAGTTTATGGACTAACACCGGGGAGCTGTTTTTT. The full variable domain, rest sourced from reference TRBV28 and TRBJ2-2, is DVKVTQSSRYLVKRTGEKVFLECVQDMDHENMFWYRQDPGLGLRLIYFSYDVKMKEKGDIPEGYSVSREKKERFSLILESASTNQTSMYLCASSLWTNTGELFFGEGSRLTVL.

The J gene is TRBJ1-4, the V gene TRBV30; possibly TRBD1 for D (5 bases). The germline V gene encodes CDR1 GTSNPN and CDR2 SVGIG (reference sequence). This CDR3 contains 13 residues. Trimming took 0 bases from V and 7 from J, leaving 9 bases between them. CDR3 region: CAWSVLQAEKLFF. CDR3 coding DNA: TGTGCCTGGAGTGTACTACAGGCTGAAAAACTGTTTTTT.

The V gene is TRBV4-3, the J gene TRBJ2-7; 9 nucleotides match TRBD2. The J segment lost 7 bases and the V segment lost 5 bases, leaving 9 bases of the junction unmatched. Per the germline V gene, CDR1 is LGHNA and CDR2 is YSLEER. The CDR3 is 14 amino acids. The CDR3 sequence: CASSDNEAGGEQYF. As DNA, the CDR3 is TGCGCCAGCAGCGACAATGAGGCGGGAGGGGAGCAGTACTTC.

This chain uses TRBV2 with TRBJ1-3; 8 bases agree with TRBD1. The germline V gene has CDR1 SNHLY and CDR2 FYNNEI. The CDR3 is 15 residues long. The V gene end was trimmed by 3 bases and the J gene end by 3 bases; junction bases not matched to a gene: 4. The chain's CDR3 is CASSEGTGFGNTIYF. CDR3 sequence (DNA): TGTGCCAGCAGTGAGGGGACAGGCTTTGGAAACACCATATATTTT.

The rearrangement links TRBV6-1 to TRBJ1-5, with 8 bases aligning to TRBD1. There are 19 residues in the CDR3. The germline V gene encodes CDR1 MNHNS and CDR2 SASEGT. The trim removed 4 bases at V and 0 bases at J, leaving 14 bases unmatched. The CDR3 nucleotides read TGTGCCAGCAGTGGACTGGCCGGGACAGGCCTTTTTAGCAATCAGCCCCAGCATTTT. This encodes CASSGLAGTGLFSNQPQHF.

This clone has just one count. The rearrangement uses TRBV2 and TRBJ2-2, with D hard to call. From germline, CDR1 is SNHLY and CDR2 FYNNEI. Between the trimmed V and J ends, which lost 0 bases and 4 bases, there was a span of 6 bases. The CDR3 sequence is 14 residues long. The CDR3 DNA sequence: TGTGCCAGCAGTGAAGCGCGCCCCACCGGGGAGCTGTTTTTT. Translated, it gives CASSEARPTGELFF.

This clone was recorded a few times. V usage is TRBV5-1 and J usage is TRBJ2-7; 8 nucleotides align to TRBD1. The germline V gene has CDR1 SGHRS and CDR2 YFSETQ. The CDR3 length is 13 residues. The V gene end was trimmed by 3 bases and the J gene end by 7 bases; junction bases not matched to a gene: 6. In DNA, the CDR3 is TGCGCCAGCAGCTCCCAGGGGGCGGAGGAGCAGTACTTC. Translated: CASSSQGAEEQYF.

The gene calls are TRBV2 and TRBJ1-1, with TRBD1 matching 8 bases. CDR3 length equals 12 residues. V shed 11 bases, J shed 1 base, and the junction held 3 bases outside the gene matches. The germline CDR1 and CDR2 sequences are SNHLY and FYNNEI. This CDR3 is CAAGTGNTEAFF. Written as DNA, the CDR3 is TGTGCCGCCGGGACAGGGAACACTGAAGCTTTCTTT.

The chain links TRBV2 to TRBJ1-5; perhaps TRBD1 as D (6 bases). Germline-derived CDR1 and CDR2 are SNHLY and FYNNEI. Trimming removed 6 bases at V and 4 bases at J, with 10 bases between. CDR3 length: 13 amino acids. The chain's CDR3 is CASRATGNQPQHF. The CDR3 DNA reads TGTGCCAGCAGAGCCACAGGGAATCAGCCCCAGCATTTT.